This T cell receptor (beta chain) derives from a study of T-cell memory formation after mild COVID-19. The V gene's germline CDR1 is PRHDT and CDR2 FYEKMQ (reference sequence). The V gene end was trimmed by 5 bases and the J gene end by 6 bases; junction bases not matched to a gene: 13. This CDR3 is 16 amino acids long. TCRdb redid the calling of the 5' RACE reads with MiXCR, one entry per CDR3 protein. The sample holds over 450,000 distinct CDR3 sequences; roughly 22% are singletons and the top ten take around 13%. The V call is TRBV13, the J call TRBJ1-1; 9 bases map to TRBD1. The material sequenced was PBMCs or a T cell subset sorted from them (not recorded which). This sequence was found in an adult woman who had mild COVID-19 (a few samples of this study predate the infection). Cell type and time point are not known. CDR3 residues: CASSKRGGQGFAEAFF. CDR3 DNA sequence: TGTGCCAGCAGCAAACGGGGAGGACAGGGGTTCGCTGAAGCTTTCTTT.